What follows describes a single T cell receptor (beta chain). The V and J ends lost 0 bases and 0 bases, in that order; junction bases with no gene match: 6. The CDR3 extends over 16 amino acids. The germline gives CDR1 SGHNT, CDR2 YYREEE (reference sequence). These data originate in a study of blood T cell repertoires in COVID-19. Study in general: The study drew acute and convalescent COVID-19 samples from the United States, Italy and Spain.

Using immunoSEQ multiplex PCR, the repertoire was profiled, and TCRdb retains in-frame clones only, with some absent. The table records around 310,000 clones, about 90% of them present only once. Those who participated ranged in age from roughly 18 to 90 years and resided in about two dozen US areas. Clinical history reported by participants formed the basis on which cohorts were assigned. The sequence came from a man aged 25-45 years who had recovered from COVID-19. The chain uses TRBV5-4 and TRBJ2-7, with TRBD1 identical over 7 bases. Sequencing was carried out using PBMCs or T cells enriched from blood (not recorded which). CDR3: CASSLGVSGGSYEQYF. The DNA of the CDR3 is TGTGCCAGCAGCTTGGGTGTGTCAGGGGGCTCCTACGAGCAGTACTTC.